These T cell receptor beta chains were read from a single sample in a study of blood T cells in healthy people across ages. TCRdb used MiXCR to reprocess the 5' RACE reads, holding one entry per CDR3 protein. The table has roughly 800,000 distinct CDR3 sequences, 35% to 40% seen once. Sequencing input: blood. The source of these receptors is a man aged 18 to 29 in good health. The conserved cysteine and the conserved F or W are not part of the CDR3 here.

CDR3aa	len	v_gene	j_gene
SATGTSGSNEQF	12	TRBV20-1	TRBJ2-1
ATSEFAGDGYT	11	TRBV24-1	TRBJ1-2
ATSRDVVEDTQY	12	TRBV15	TRBJ2-3
ASSFRANYGYT	11	TRBV27	TRBJ1-2
ATSRVSDYYNEQF	13	TRBV15	TRBJ2-1
ASSPWGQGAVGSYNEQF	17	TRBV7-2	TRBJ2-1
SARVPGTSGTDTQY	14	TRBV20-1	TRBJ2-3
ASTPGGQNTGELF	13	TRBV4-1	TRBJ2-2
AGSLRETQY	9	TRBV7-9	TRBJ2-5
ASRRTGLNTEAF	12	TRBV5-6	TRBJ1-1
ANSATGGGNQPQH	13	TRBV9	TRBJ1-5
ASSYSSREPT	10	TRBV6-5	TRBJ1-2
ATSREGQGDEQF	12	TRBV15	TRBJ2-1
ASSSTSGTLPFEQY	14	TRBV12-3/TRBV12-4	TRBJ2-7
ASSLELFNYGYT	12	TRBV5-1	TRBJ1-2
ASRIQGGLADTQY	13	TRBV5-1	TRBJ2-3
ASSLRAGGSPVRVTQY	16	TRBV7-2	.
ASRRYEQY	8	TRBV11-3	TRBJ2-5
ASRGLAGGRADTQY	14	TRBV12-3/TRBV12-4	TRBJ2-3
SARYSGANVLT	11	TRBV20-1	TRBJ2-6
ASSLGDRLYEQY	12	TRBV7-2	TRBJ2-7